This T cell receptor beta chain was recorded in a study of OX40 agonist ivuxolimab in advanced cancers. The wider study: Earlier treatment with anti-PD-1, anti-PD-L1 or anti-CTLA-4 was permitted, and around 43% had received some. The study's findings and limits: Clonal expansion in partial responders at 0.1-3.0 mg/kg ranked among the lowest. Within 6 weeks, CD4+ and CD8+ blood T cells expanded clonally at 0.1 to 3.0 mg/kg.

Patients were ineligible given autoimmune disease history or systemic immunosuppression. V lost 6 bases to trimming and J lost 2 bases, with 11 bases between them. Looked up from germline, CDR1 is MNHEY and CDR2 is SVGAGI. The CDR3 is made up of 14 amino acids. The assay was immunoSEQ multiplex PCR, and TCRdb's table has in-frame clones only and misses some. The sample yields 10,000 to 11,000 clones, roughly 69% seen once. A note on this clone: Antigen specificity is unknown.

The chain has TRBV6-5 and TRBJ1-5; D remains unclear. The clonotype comes from an adult with an advanced solid tumor such as melanoma, head and neck, liver or kidney cancer. The sequencing used CD4+ or CD8+ T cells sorted from blood, collected in a trial of the OX40 agonist ivuxolimab. CDR3 nucleotides: TGTGCCAGCAGGGAGATGGGTGGCAATCAGCCCCAGCATTTT. Translation gives CASREMGGNQPQHF.